The next 23 T cell receptor beta chains were all read from a single sample in a study of identical twins listed by TCRdb under 2016. The library was obtained by 5' RACE. TCRdb lists the instrument as Illumina HiSeq 2000. The public reads were reanalyzed by TCRdb: fastp trimming at Q25, MiXCR alignment, in-frame beta chains only. Identical CDR3 proteins give one entry, which carries the most common genes and DNA. A total of hundreds of thousands of distinct CDR3 sequences appear in this sample, 8.5% to 9.5% of them only once. About 0.98% of the sample lies in the top ten. The sample also formed part of further work on yellow fever vaccine responses in identical twins.

Input material: PBMCs. The receptors stem from a young woman in good health.

This clonotype was picked up a small number of times. This chain joins TRBV27 and TRBJ2-7; 8 bases line up with TRBD2. The trim removed 6 bases at V and 1 base at J, leaving 5 bases unmatched. CDR3 length equals 14 residues. In germline, CDR1 is MNHEY, CDR2 SMNVEV (reference sequence). CDR3 amino acids: CASSRRGGSYEQYF. The CDR3 nucleotides read TGTGCCAGCAGCCGCCGGGGGGGATCCTACGAGCAGTACTTC.

At least ten counts were recorded for this clonotype. The gene calls are TRBV6-5 and TRBJ2-7; perhaps D is TRBD1 or TRBD2 (5 bases each). CDR1 and CDR2 from the germline V gene are MNHEY and SVGAGI. The CDR3 loop spans 16 amino acids. Trimming removed 2 bases from V and 7 bases from J, with 21 bases in between. The CDR3 sequence is CASSYDGDLLKGEQYF. CDR3 in DNA: TGTGCCAGCAGTTACGACGGGGACCTATTAAAGGGGGAGCAGTACTTC.

This clonotype was observed many times. This chain links TRBV5-1 with TRBJ2-1; the match to TRBD1 covers 9 bases. The CDR3 covers 19 residues. Trimming removed 0 bases from V and 0 bases from J; junction bases left unmatched: 10. CDR1 is SGHRS, CDR2 YFSETQ, per germline. The CDR3 spells CASSLEGQGRFDSYNEQFF. The CDR3 DNA follows: TGCGCCAGCAGCTTGGAAGGACAGGGGCGCTTCGACTCCTACAATGAGCAGTTCTTC.

The chain employs TRBV2 and TRBJ1-5; maybe TRBD1 (6 bases). Germline-derived CDR1 and CDR2 are SNHLY and FYNNEI. The CDR3 covers 16 residues. V was trimmed by 4 bases and J by 0 bases, leaving 13 bases between them. The CDR3 spells CASSGEQGTSNQPQHF. CDR3 DNA sequence: TGTGCCAGCAGTGGAGAACAGGGTACTAGCAATCAGCCCCAGCATTTT.

V and J are TRBV5-1 and TRBJ1-1, with no clear D. The CDR3 sequence is 14 residues long. V was clipped by 3 bases and J by 5 bases, with 14 bases between them. CDR1 and CDR2 from the germline V gene are SGHRS and YFSETQ. The CDR3 loop reads CASSSLEELTEAFF. As DNA, the CDR3 is TGCGCCAGCAGCTCCCTCGAGGAATTAACTGAAGCTTTCTTT.

This chain connects TRBV7-6 to TRBJ2-3; D might be TRBD2 (6 bases). Between the trimmed V and J ends, which lost 3 bases and 2 bases, there was a span of 9 bases. The CDR3 runs 14 residues. Germline lookup yields CDR1 SGHVS and CDR2 FNYEAQ. The CDR3 region is CASSFPSVTDTQYF. Written as DNA, the CDR3 is TGTGCCAGCAGCTTTCCTAGCGTCACAGATACGCAGTATTTT.

The gene calls are TRBV7-9 and TRBJ2-1; 14 positions match TRBD2. The CDR3 is made up of 15 amino acids. Germline V gene lookup returns CDR1 SEHNR and CDR2 FQNEAQ (reference sequence). V shed 5 bases, J shed 10 bases, and the junction held 7 bases outside the gene matches. This chain's CDR3 is CASSKTSGGAGEQFF. The CDR3, as DNA: TGTGCCAGCAGCAAGACTAGCGGGGGGGCTGGAGAGCAGTTCTTC.

V is TRBV12-3 or TRBV12-4 and J is TRBJ2-2; D possibly corresponds to TRBD1 (6 bases). V dropped 3 bases and J dropped 3 bases, with 14 bases sitting between them. The CDR3 totals 16 residues. The CDR3 here is CASSFRGATHTGELFF. CDR3 sequence (DNA): TGTGCCAGCAGTTTCAGGGGCGCTACACACACCGGGGAGCTGTTTTTT.

This clonotype was observed many times. The chain combines TRBV11-2 with TRBJ2-3; 12 nucleotides align to TRBD2. The germline V gene encodes CDR1 SGHAT and CDR2 FQNNGV. Unmatched junction bases numbered 6, after V lost 6 bases and J lost 2 bases. This CDR3 is 16 amino acids long. The chain's CDR3 is CASSLTSGGYTDTQYF. The CDR3 bases are TGTGCCAGCAGTTTGACTAGCGGGGGATACACAGATACGCAGTATTTT.

This clonotype was seen at least ten times. The chain combines TRBV29-1 with TRBJ2-5; TRBD1 agrees at 7 bases. The ends lost 7 bases at V and 1 base at J; junction bases unmatched: 6. The CDR3 totals 13 residues. Per germline, CDR1 SQVTM and CDR2 ANQGSEA. This chain's CDR3 is CSARQGAQETQYF. In nucleotides, the CDR3 is TGCAGCGCACGACAGGGCGCCCAAGAGACCCAGTACTTC.

This chain links TRBV21-1 with TRBJ1-6; TRBD1, the table's D call, lacks a check against the DNA. TRBV21-1 is reported as a pseudogene. The CDR3 has 14 residues. In DNA, the CDR3 is TGTGCCAGGAACAGGGTCTCCTATAATTCACCCCTCCACTTT. The encoded protein is CARNRVSYNSPLHF.

This clonotype turned up a few times. The rearrangement links TRBV6-2 or TRBV6-3 to TRBJ2-7; the D is unclear. This CDR3 spans 13 amino acids. Germline V gives CDR1 MNHEY, CDR2 SVGEGT. V shed 0 bases and J shed 3 bases, with 6 bases lying between them. CDR3 in DNA: TGTGCCAGCAGTTACTCGACCTACTACGAGCAGTACTTC. Its protein is CASSYSTYYEQYF.

This clonotype was seen many times. The chain is built from TRBV29-1 and TRBJ2-7; TRBD2 agrees at 11 bases. Germline CDR1 SQVTM, CDR2 ANQGSEA. J was trimmed by 5 bases and V by 7 bases; bases with no gene match: 13. This CDR3 comprises 15 residues. Written as DNA, the CDR3 is TGCAGCGCTAGGACGGGGACTAGCGGCTCGCACGAGCAGTACTTC. Its translation is CSARTGTSGSHEQYF.

This clonotype was seen at least ten times. J is TRBJ2-4 and V is TRBV7-3; D remains ambiguous. Deletions cut 0 bases from V and 3 bases from J, with 9 bases between. The germline V gene has CDR1 SGHTA and CDR2 FQGTGA. The CDR3 is made up of 15 amino acids. The CDR3 DNA follows: TGTGCCAGCAGCTTAACTAGCTTAGGCAAAAACATTCAGTACTTC. Translated: CASSLTSLGKNIQYF.

The gene calls are TRBV24-1 and TRBJ2-1, with TRBD2 matching 9 bases. Trimming removed 0 bases from V and 7 bases from J; junction bases left unmatched: 9. Germline V gene data show CDR1 as KGHDR and CDR2 as SFDVKD. This CDR3 is 17 amino acids long. The DNA of the CDR3 is TGTGCCACCAGTGATTTGCGCCGCGGGGGGGCCGGGAATGAGCAGTTCTTC. This translates into CATSDLRRGGAGNEQFF.

The chain carries TRBV28 and TRBJ1-5; 10 bases agree with TRBD1. This CDR3 is built from 16 residues. The germline CDR1 and CDR2 sequences are MDHEN and SYDVKM. Trimming at V came to 6 bases and at J to 2 bases, leaving 7 bases not matched to a gene. DNA of the CDR3: TGTGCCAGCAGCCTCAATGGACAGGGGGGCAATCAGCCCCAGCATTTT. As protein: CASSLNGQGGNQPQHF.

The rearrangement links TRBV30 to TRBJ2-2, with D possibly TRBD1 on 5 matching bases. Trimming removed 5 bases at V and 6 bases at J, with 13 bases between. Germline CDR1 and CDR2: GTSNPN and SVGIG (reference sequence). The CDR3 length is 13 residues. In DNA, the CDR3 is TGTGCCTGGTCCCAAGGGGTGGCCGGGGAGCTGTTTTTT. Protein: CAWSQGVAGELFF.

V and J are TRBV28 and TRBJ1-1; the D gene is possibly TRBD1 (6 bases). Germline-derived CDR1 and CDR2 are MDHEN and SYDVKM. Trimming left V 6 bases short and J 1 base short, with 12 bases between. The CDR3 extends over 14 amino acids. CDR3 protein: CASRQTGSNTEAFF. The CDR3 DNA reads as TGTGCCAGCAGGCAGACAGGTTCGAACACTGAAGCTTTCTTT.

This clonotype was counted only a few times. This rearrangement joins TRBV2 to TRBJ1-1, with D uncertain. The germline V gene has CDR1 SNHLY and CDR2 FYNNEI. The CDR3 has 11 amino acids. V shed 8 bases and J shed 7 bases, with 11 bases lying between them. The CDR3 loop reads CASVVVGEAFF. CDR3 coding DNA: TGTGCCAGCGTAGTCGTGGGTGAAGCTTTCTTT.

The chain is built from TRBV25-1 and TRBJ2-7; the D is unclear. Per germline, CDR1 MGHDK and CDR2 SYGVNS. V shed 8 bases and J shed 5 bases, with 7 bases lying between them. This CDR3 region has 10 residues. The CDR3 spells CASRRNEQYF. In nucleotides, the CDR3 is TGTGCCAGCCGCCGGAACGAGCAGTACTTC.

This clonotype came up many times. The chain carries TRBV5-1 and TRBJ2-7; 12 nucleotides align to TRBD1. Germline CDR1 and CDR2: SGHRS and YFSETQ. V trimming: 3 bases; J trimming: 5 bases; junction bases outside the gene matches: 3. The CDR3 contains 14 residues. CDR3 amino acids: CASSSGQGAHEQYF. Written as DNA, the CDR3 is TGCGCCAGCAGCTCGGGACAGGGGGCACACGAGCAGTACTTC.

The chain combines TRBV18 with TRBJ2-1; D ambiguous. Between the trimmed V and J ends, which lost 0 bases and 7 bases, there was a span of 13 bases. Germline CDR1 is KGHSH and CDR2 is LQKENI. The CDR3 runs to 15 residues. Here the CDR3 reads CASSPPWGTANEQFF. The DNA of the CDR3 is TGTGCCAGCTCACCACCGTGGGGTACAGCTAATGAGCAGTTCTTC.

The rearrangement joins TRBV18 to TRBJ2-7; TRBD2 is a possible D gene (5 bases). The CDR3 sequence is 12 residues long. The germline V gene encodes CDR1 KGHSH and CDR2 LQKENI. V was clipped by 6 bases and J by 7 bases, with 13 bases between them. The CDR3 loop is CASSAGIREQYF. In nucleotides, the CDR3 is TGTGCCAGCTCCGCCGGGATACGTGAGCAGTACTTC.